This TCR beta chain is drawn from a study of a mutant IDH1 vaccine in newly diagnosed glioma. Notes on the study in general: Altogether, around 93% of patients exhibited vaccine-induced immune responses.

A note on this clone: The antigen is not known.

Profiled with immunoSEQ multiplex PCR; TCRdb holds only in-frame clones, not every one. The sample shows roughly 60,000 clones, 81% of them seen only once. Germline CDR1 and CDR2: MGHDK and SYGVNS. With 4 bases removed from V and 4 bases from J, the gap between germline ends came to 10 bases. The CDR3 totals 13 residues. Indicated time point: week 35, safety follow-up. A 20-mer mutant IDH1 peptide at 300 ug was injected subcutaneously with topical imiquimod. Vaccination of patients was performed eight times, in weeks 1, 3, 5, 7, 11, 15, 19 and 23. The specimen comprised PBMCs, sampled from a glioma patient whose treatment included an IDH1 peptide vaccine. The chain carries TRBV25-1 and TRBJ1-2, with D hard to call. The TCR was taken from a man aged 40-49 years with glioma. Here the CDR3 DNA reads TGTGCCAGCAGTGGGGTGGGCCCCTATGGCTACACCTTC. Its protein is CASSGVGPYGYTF.